This TCR beta chain was recovered during a study of T cell responses to AZD1222 COVID-19 vaccine. Sequenced by immunoSEQ multiplex PCR; TCRdb stores in-frame clones only, minus some. The data hold roughly 130,000 clones, with 70% to 90% observed a single time. Germline CDR1 SGHDT, CDR2 YYEEEE. J gave up 3 bases and V 8 bases, and 7 bases lay outside the gene matches. The CDR3 spans 13 residues. This clonotype was sampled from an adult in good health. V usage is TRBV5-6 and J usage is TRBJ2-7; 8 nucleotides line up with TRBD1. The specimen was peripheral blood, collected on day 0 of AZD1222 vaccination. CDR3 in DNA: TGTGCCAGTAAACGGACAGGGTTCTACGAGCAGTACTTC. It yields the protein CASKRTGFYEQYF. Looking up the rest from reference TRBV5-6 and TRBJ2-7 gives the full variable domain: DAGVTQSPTHLIKTRGQQVTLRCSPKSGHDTVSWYQQALGQGPQFIFQYYEEEERQRGNFPDRFSGHQFPNYSSELNVNALLLGDSALYLCASKRTGFYEQYFGPGTRLTVT.